This T cell receptor (beta chain) originates from a study of tumor-infiltrating lymphocytes in primary liver carcinoma. Whole-study context: Regardless of tissue type, samples showed similar yields of roughly 3.5 to 7.13 million productive TCRbeta reads. Notes on the study in general: Researchers found tumor-adjacent and tumor-blood pairs overlapped less than tumor region pairs.

Concerning this clonotype: As yet, its antigen is unknown. One end of the junction is discordant with germline, which a read error may explain.

Unsorted bulk tissue of roughly 18-31 mg yielded co-extracted RNA and DNA. Making TCR beta cDNA involved around 500 ng total RNA and a constant-region primer. The TCR beta library was amplified through three nested multiplex PCR rounds in a modified ARM-PCR procedure. In the first two PCR rounds, TRBV1-TRBV30 forward primers were paired with a C-beta reverse primer, and each round lasted 10 cycles. TCRdb ran MiXCR on the multiplex PCR reads and lists one entry per CDR3 protein. The sample contains roughly 22,000 distinct CDR3 sequences, around 81% of which appear only once. The CDR3 covers 15 residues. Germline assignment: CDR1 SGHAT and CDR2 FQNNGV.

The receptor's source is a woman aged 30 to 39 with primary liver carcinoma and hepatitis B virus infection. Sequenced: liver tumor tissue from sampling region 2. This sample's subset: tumor region T2, inferior pole. This sequence joins TRBV11-2 and TRBJ1-5; no clear D. CDR3 protein: CASSLEPSSFHPQHF. CDR3 sequence (DNA): TGTGCCAGCAGCCTAGAGCCCTCCTCGTTTCACCCCCAGCATTTT.